This T cell receptor beta chain was identified in a study of identical twins. Overall study findings and caveats: Reduced insertions were recorded for abundant cord blood beta clonotypes, with no such pattern in memory repertoires. Twins showed weaker excess sharing in their beta out-of-frame sequences. Zero-insertion results could be subject to partial confounding by invariant MAIT and iNKT cells. Models came in too low on out-of-frame TCR alpha sharing in monozygotic twins.

Regarding this clonotype: Antigen: not known.

TCRdb redid the calling of the 5' RACE reads with MiXCR, one entry per CDR3 protein. This table has hundreds of thousands of distinct CDR3 sequences, less than 10% appearing once. The sample also formed part of further work on yellow fever vaccine responses in identical twins.

The source of this sequence is a woman under 30 in good health. Material for sequencing was PBMCs.

CDR3 nucleotides: TGTGCCAGCAGCCGCGCCGCCACTAGCGGGGGCCTGGGGGGGACAGATACGCAGTATTTT. The encoded protein is CASSRAATSGGLGGTDTQYF. V gene TRBV4-2 combines with J gene TRBJ2-3; 11 bases agree with TRBD2. J gave up 3 bases and V 4 bases, and 18 bases lay outside the gene matches. The CDR3 is made up of 20 amino acids. Germline V gene sequence: CDR1 LGHNA, CDR2 YNFKEQ.